This T cell receptor (beta chain) stems from a study of cytomegalovirus exposure and HLA in healthy donors. V lost 6 bases to trimming and J lost 8 bases; unmatched junction nucleotides: 3. This CDR3 comprises 13 residues. CDR1 SNHLY and CDR2 FYNNEI come from the germline V gene. Broader study findings: Later, an analysis found that common viral pathogens appeared to be linked with several of the most significant clusters. The authors considered a cluster of highly shared sequence variants likely to be a sequencing artifact.

Of note for this clone: The antigen is not known.

The PCR used 60 Vbeta and 13 Jbeta primers. TCRdb's table, derived via immunoSEQ multiplex PCR, lists solely in-frame clones and lacks some. The table records about 100,000 clones, roughly 75% of them present only once. The clonotype originates from a male donor in good health and CMV-seropositive. This sequence joins TRBV2 and TRBJ1-4, with 10 bases aligning to TRBD1. Material for sequencing was PBMCs. Here the CDR3 DNA reads TGTGCCAGCAGGGGACAGGGGTGGGAAAAACTGTTTTTT. Amino acids: CASRGQGWEKLFF.